Shown below are 3 T cell receptor beta chains from a single sample sequenced in a study of CXCR3-negative and CXCR3-positive naive CD8 T cells. Study-wide results and caveats: TRB CDR3s of CXCR3-positive naive cells were more hydrophobic than those of CXCR3-negative naive cells.

Antigens of these TCRs are unknown. In preparing the TRB cDNA libraries, 5' RACE with UMI labels was used. After re-calling the 5' RACE reads, TCRdb lists one entry per CDR3 protein, DNA absent. Recorded here are 100,000 to 150,000 distinct CDR3 sequences; the top ten clones represent approximately 0.4%. Input material: naive CXCR3+ CD8+ T cells from blood. Subset meaning: CD45RO-CCR7+CD27+CD95- naive CD8+ T cells expressing CXCR3 (TNR3+). The receptors come from a human donor in good health. Some clones in this sample may be carry-over from other donors' samples.

The rearrangement links TRBV19 to TRBJ2-2; TCRdb selects TRBD1, and the lack of DNA leaves this call unchecked. The CDR3 sequence is 15 residues long. Germline lookup yields CDR1 LNHDA and CDR2 SQIVND (reference sequence). The chain's CDR3 is CASSIERENTGELFF. Looking up the rest from reference TRBV19 and TRBJ2-2 gives the full variable domain: DGGITQSPKYLFRKEGQNVTLSCEQNLNHDAMYWYRQDPGQGLRLIYYSQIVNDFQKGDIAEGYSVSREKKESFPLTVTSAQKNPTAFYLCASSIERENTGELFFGEGSRLTVL.

The V and J genes are TRBV9 and TRBJ2-1; TCRdb designates TRBD2, a call that cannot be tested without DNA. The germline V gene has CDR1 SGDLS and CDR2 YYNGEE. The CDR3 is 13 residues long. CDR3 protein: CASSVGLAGEQFF.

The chain links TRBV7-9 to TRBJ1-2; there is no DNA to check the TCRdb D call of TRBD1. Germline V gene data show CDR1 as SEHNR and CDR2 as FQNEAQ (reference sequence). The CDR3 is 15 residues long. CDR3 sequence: CASSSSGQGYGGYTF.